These 10 T cell receptor beta chains were sequenced from one sample in a study of CD8 T cells in Susac syndrome. RNA, at roughly 0.5 to 1 ug, was reverse transcribed with random hexamers. TCRdb ran MiXCR on the immunoSEQ multiplex PCR reads and lists one entry per CDR3 protein. The sample has about 300,000 distinct CDR3 sequences; about 91% are singletons. Sequenced input: CD4+ T cells from PBMCs. The origin of the receptors is a human donor with multiple sclerosis.

The J gene is TRBJ1-1, the V gene TRBV5-1, with D possibly being TRBD1 (6 bases). This CDR3 has 16 amino acids. CDR1 and CDR2 (germline): SGHRS, YFSETQ. The V end was cut by 0 bases, the J end by 0 bases, with 12 bases between. The CDR3: CASSLANGGVNTEAFF. CDR3 DNA sequence: TGCGCCAGCAGCTTGGCCAACGGGGGCGTGAACACTGAAGCTTTCTTT.

The rearrangement uses TRBV18 and TRBJ1-6, with no clear D. V was cut by 1 base and J by 0 bases, with 10 bases left in between. CDR3 length equals 17 residues. Germline CDR1 KGHSH, CDR2 LQKENI. CDR3 region: CASSPLQASSYNSPLHF. CDR3 nucleotide sequence: TGTGCCAGCTCACCACTTCAGGCGAGCTCCTATAATTCACCCCTCCACTTT.

J is TRBJ2-7 and V is TRBV11-2; D may be TRBD2 (6 bases). Trimming shortened V by 5 bases and J by 3 bases, and 17 bases separated the two germline ends. CDR3 length: 15 amino acids. Germline assignment: CDR1 SGHAT and CDR2 FQNNGV. CDR3 coding DNA: TGTGCCAGCAGCCTTCGGGCGGGGCCAGTCTACGAGCAGTACTTC. It specifies CASSLRAGPVYEQYF.

The rearrangement links TRBV6-2 or TRBV6-3 to TRBJ2-7; D is unclear. V was clipped by 0 bases and J by 5 bases, with 14 bases between them. CDR1 is MNHEY and CDR2 is SVGEGT in the germline V gene. The length of the CDR3 is 15 residues. This CDR3 is CASSYSRGPPDEQYF. The CDR3 DNA follows: TGTGCCAGCAGTTACTCGAGAGGACCTCCGGACGAGCAGTACTTC.

CDR3 DNA sequence: TGTGCCAGCAGCCAGTACCGGGACTTCCAAGGGGAGCTGTTTTTT. Encoded protein: CASSQYRDFQGELFF. The J gene is TRBJ2-2, the V gene TRBV3-1; tentative D call: TRBD2 (6 bases). Germline CDR1 LGHDT, CDR2 YNNKEL (reference sequence). The germline V and J ends were trimmed by 3 bases and 8 bases, with 16 bases remaining between them. The CDR3 loop spans 15 amino acids.

V gene TRBV27 combines with J gene TRBJ2-3, with 8 positions matching TRBD1. The V segment lost 5 bases and the J segment 5 bases; nucleotides outside the gene matches: 9. Germline loops: CDR1 MNHEY, CDR2 SMNVEV (reference sequence). The CDR3 extends over 15 amino acids. Written as DNA, the CDR3 is TGTGCCAGCAGTCGCACCAGGGGGCAAGAAGATACGCAGTATTTT. It encodes CASSRTRGQEDTQYF.

V is TRBV30 and J is TRBJ1-6; D remains ambiguous. Trimming stripped 2 bases from V and 9 bases from J, with 8 bases between. Germline CDR1 GTSNPN, CDR2 SVGIG (reference sequence). There are 12 residues in the CDR3. The DNA of the CDR3 is TGTGCCTGGAGTTTCACAAGTTCACCCCTCCACTTT. As protein: CAWSFTSSPLHF.

CDR3 region: CASSRSGASGGRHQETQYF. The CDR3 DNA sequence: TGTGCCAGCAGCCGCAGCGGGGCTAGCGGGGGTCGGCACCAAGAGACCCAGTACTTC. The V gene is TRBV3-1, the J gene TRBJ2-5, with TRBD2 matching 10 bases. V was pared by 4 bases and J by 0 bases, with 14 bases of the junction left unmatched. CDR1 LGHDT and CDR2 YNNKEL come from the germline V gene (reference sequence). CDR3 size: 19 residues.

This chain connects TRBV11-2 to TRBJ1-5; no reliable D call. Germline CDR1 reads SGHAT; CDR2 reads FQNNGV. V lost 5 bases and J 6 bases, leaving 17 bases between the germline ends. The CDR3 loop spans 15 amino acids. The CDR3 reads CASSPARALRQPQHF. The CDR3 region has the DNA TGTGCCAGCAGCCCAGCAAGGGCGCTGCGTCAGCCCCAGCATTTT.

This clonotype is a singleton in its sample. V and J are TRBV9 and TRBJ2-3; no clear D. The CDR3 contains 13 residues. Germline V gene sequence: CDR1 SGDLS, CDR2 YYNGEE. The germline V and J ends were trimmed by 0 bases and 1 base, with 3 bases remaining between them. In DNA, the CDR3 is TGTGCCAGCAGCGTAGTGGGCACAGATACGCAGTATTTT. It is translated as CASSVVGTDTQYF.